This entry lists 15 T cell receptor beta chains sequenced from one sample in a study of monozygotic twins with inflammatory bowel disease (dated by TCRdb to about 2019). Library preparation was by 5' RACE. TCRdb names Illumina HiSeq 2500 as the instrument used. After TCRdb reprocessed the reads, each CDR3 protein sequence was kept as one row, without DNA. In this sample's table one finds some 160,000 distinct CDR3 sequences. The ten largest clones represent roughly 7% of the sample. The source material was blood. These receptors originate from a human donor with ulcerative colitis or Crohn's disease, or a healthy co-twin of an affected twin (not recorded which).

This chain links TRBV7-9 with TRBJ1-2; with no DNA, the TCRdb D assignment of TRBD1 cannot be verified. Germline lookup yields CDR1 SEHNR and CDR2 FQNEAQ (reference sequence). CDR3 size: 16 residues. The CDR3 reads CASSLVPGQGNYGYTF. Based on the CDR3 plus reference TRBV7-9 and TRBJ1-2, the full variable domain is DTGVSQNPRHKITKRGQNVTFRCDPISEHNRLYWYRQTLGQGPEFLTYFQNEAQLEKSRLLSDRFSAERPKGSFSTLEIQRTEQGDSAMYLCASSLVPGQGNYGYTFGSGTRLTVV.

The rearrangement links TRBV5-6 to TRBJ1-1; TCRdb reports TRBD1, a call that lacks DNA to check it against. The CDR3 has 15 amino acids. The V gene's germline CDR1 is SGHDT and CDR2 YYEEEE. CDR3 amino acids: CASSFQDRENTEAFF.

The chain is built from TRBV29-1 and TRBJ1-2. In germline, CDR1 is SQVTM, CDR2 ANQGSEA. The CDR3 is made up of 13 amino acids. CDR3: CSVAPTGNYGYTF.

The chain has TRBV20-1 and TRBJ2-1; the D call from TCRdb, TRBD2, cannot be confirmed without DNA. Germline loops: CDR1 DFQATT, CDR2 SNEGSKA (reference sequence). This CDR3 is 11 amino acids long. CDR3 sequence reads: CSALASGVRVF.

The rearrangement joins TRBV6-1 to TRBJ2-7; TCRdb picks TRBD1, but there is no DNA to check that call. This CDR3 has 17 amino acids. Germline CDR1 and CDR2: MNHNS and SASEGT. The CDR3 loop reads CASSSTPGYRTTYEQYF.

The rearrangement links TRBV6-5 to TRBJ2-2; the TCRdb D gene call, TRBD1, has no DNA to confirm it. Germline values: CDR1 MNHEY, CDR2 SVGAGI. CDR3 length: 13 residues. The CDR3: CASSGTGTGELFF.

CDR3 region: CAISEQKGLAGVSDEQFF. This chain joins TRBV10-3 and TRBJ2-1; TCRdb gives TRBD2 as the D gene, but with no DNA this cannot be confirmed. In germline, CDR1 is ENHRY, CDR2 SYGVKD. CDR3 length: 18 amino acids.

The chain couples TRBV5-1 to TRBJ2-2; TCRdb's D gene call, TRBD1, goes unchecked for lack of DNA. Per germline, CDR1 SGHRS and CDR2 YFSETQ. The CDR3 loop spans 14 amino acids. CDR3 sequence: CASMPGQHTGELFF.

This rearrangement joins TRBV10-3 to TRBJ2-3. This CDR3 is built from 14 residues. Germline loops: CDR1 ENHRY, CDR2 SYGVKD. CDR3 sequence reads: CAISGAASTDTQYF.

The chain couples TRBV7-9 to TRBJ1-2; lacking DNA, the TRBD1 call made by TCRdb goes unchecked. The CDR3 length is 13 residues. Germline lookup yields CDR1 SEHNR and CDR2 FQNEAQ (reference sequence). The chain's CDR3 is CASSRRDRDGYTF.

The chain joins TRBV5-1 to TRBJ2-7; TCRdb lists TRBD1, though no DNA is available to test this call. The CDR3 sequence is 15 residues long. Germline loops: CDR1 SGHRS, CDR2 YFSETQ. The CDR3 protein is CASSLLTGFNYEQYF.

The chain employs TRBV5-1 and TRBJ1-4. The CDR3 length is 15 residues. Looked up from germline, CDR1 is SGHRS and CDR2 is YFSETQ. CDR3 residues: CASSWMDGTNEKLFF.

The V and J genes are TRBV20-1 and TRBJ1-2. CDR1 DFQATT and CDR2 SNEGSKA come from the germline V gene (reference sequence). This CDR3 has 13 residues. CDR3 sequence: CSARAGGTHGYTF.

This sequence joins TRBV29-1 and TRBJ2-3; TCRdb reports TRBD1, a call that lacks DNA to check it against. Per the germline V gene, CDR1 is SQVTM and CDR2 is ANQGSEA. This CDR3 spans 12 amino acids. The CDR3 spells CSASQGADTQYF.

This chain uses TRBV30 with TRBJ2-2; the TCRdb D gene call, TRBD2, has no DNA to confirm it. The germline CDR1 and CDR2 sequences are GTSNPN and SVGIG (reference sequence). The CDR3 has 19 residues. CDR3 amino acids: CAWSVAPPRRQGPTGELFF. Full variable domain (missing parts from reference TRBV30 and TRBJ2-2): SQTIHQWPATLVQPVGSPLSLECTVEGTSNPNLYWYRQAAGRGLQLLFYSVGIGQISSEVPQNLSASRPQDRQFILSSKKLLLSDSGFYLCAWSVAPPRRQGPTGELFFGEGSRLTVL.